This is a list of T cell receptor beta chains from one sample in a study of CD8 T cells in ankylosing spondylitis. TCRdb re-analysed the 5' RACE reads in MiXCR, keeping a single row per CDR3 protein. The repertoire holds roughly 130,000 distinct CDR3 sequences, with approximately 13% as singletons. Sequencing input: blood, either unsorted or a sorted T cell fraction (not recorded which). The origin of the receptors is a female donor with ankylosing spondylitis or in good health (not recorded which). Both conserved end residues are part of each CDR3. Fields, in order: V gene, clone size, D gene, J gene, CDR3 DNA, CDR3 protein. D genes are given only for firm matches. Only some rows state a clone size, as once, few, many or a class for expanded clones.

TRBV12-3/TRBV12-4	many	TRBD1	TRBJ1-6	TGTGCCAGCAGCGAAGGACAGGGGACTTCACCCCTCCACTTT	CASSEGQGTSPLHF
TRBV7-8	many	TRBD2	TRBJ2-3	TGTGCCAGCAGCCCTGGACTAGCTACAGATACGCAGTATTTT	CASSPGLATDTQYF
TRBV3-1	few	TRBD2	TRBJ2-1	TGTGCCAGCAGCCCTCTCGGAGCGGGAGTGGTCTTC	CASSPLGAGVVF
TRBV28	many	TRBD1	TRBJ1-2	TGTGCCAGCAAACAGGGGTACTATGGCTACACCTTC	CASKQGYYGYTF
TRBV4-2	many	TRBD1	TRBJ2-7	TGTGCCAGCAGCCAGGAGACAGGGGAGTCCTACGAGCAGTACTTC	CASSQETGESYEQYF
TRBV6-1	many	TRBD2	TRBJ2-7	TGTGCCAGCAGTACCCCTAGCGGATCCTACGAGCAGTACTTC	CASSTPSGSYEQYF
TRBV5-1	many	TRBD2	TRBJ2-1	TGCGCCAGCGTACAATGGTGGACTAGCCCAACCAATGAGCAGTTCTTC	CASVQWWTSPTNEQFF
TRBV4-2	-	TRBD2	TRBJ2-7	TGTGCCAGCAGCCCCCACACGCCAGCACTTACTAGCGGGATTATCTACGAGCAGTACTTC	CASSPHTPALTSGIIYEQYF
TRBV29-1	few	-	TRBJ1-5	TGCAGCGTTCATGTCGGGGGCAATCAGCCCCAGCATTTT	CSVHVGGNQPQHF
TRBV28	many	-	TRBJ1-2	TGTGCCAGCAGAGTTCGAAAGGGTGGCTACACCTTC	CASRVRKGGYTF
TRBV12-3/TRBV12-4	many	TRBD1	TRBJ2-1	TGTGCCAGCAGCCAGGGGGATAGCTCCTACAATGAGCAGTTCTTC	CASSQGDSSYNEQFF
TRBV29-1	many	-	TRBJ2-1	TGCAGCGTTGAAGGCGCGAGCTCCTACAATGAGCAGTTCTTC	CSVEGASSYNEQFF
TRBV9	-	-	TRBJ1-4	TGTGCCAGCAGCCCTCTTGGCAGGGAAGAGGAAAAACTGTTTTTT	CASSPLGREEEKLFF
TRBV5-1	few	-	TRBJ1-1	TGCGCCAGCAGCTTGGTGGGGTTTGGGAACACTGAAGCTTTCTTT	CASSLVGFGNTEAFF
TRBV6-1	many	TRBD2	TRBJ2-1	TGTGCCAGCTTACCGGGACTAGGGGTTGGGGTCAATGAGCAGTTCTTC	CASLPGLGVGVNEQFF
TRBV12-3/TRBV12-4	-	TRBD2	TRBJ2-7	TGTGCCGGCAGAGCTAGCGGGGAGACCTACGAGCAGTACTTC	CAGRASGETYEQYF
TRBV29-1	-	-	TRBJ2-1	TGCAGCGTTGAGGGGGTACTCGGCTACAATGAGCAGTTCTTC	CSVEGVLGYNEQFF
TRBV10-3	-	-	TRBJ1-2	TGTGCCATCAGGGGCACGAGTGGCTACACCTTC	CAIRGTSGYTF
TRBV28	many	-	TRBJ2-7	TGTGCCAGCAGCTTTAGGGGCCACTCCTACGAGCAGTACTTC	CASSFRGHSYEQYF
TRBV5-1	-	-	TRBJ2-5	TGCGCCAGCAGCACCCCAAACAGGGACCAAGAGACCCAGTACTTC	CASSTPNRDQETQYF
TRBV5-6	many	-	TRBJ1-5	TGTGCCAGCAGCCGAACAGGGTTGGATCAGCCCCAGCATTTT	CASSRTGLDQPQHF
TRBV5-1	many	TRBD2	TRBJ2-1	TGCGCCAGCAGCTTGCTGGCTAGCGGGGACAATGAGCAGTTCTTC	CASSLLASGDNEQFF
TRBV9	many	-	TRBJ2-2	TGTGCCAGCAGCGTAGTCTCTGGGAACACCGGGGAGCTGTTTTTT	CASSVVSGNTGELFF
TRBV20-1	-	TRBD2	TRBJ2-4	TGCAGTGCTAGCGGGGGGGCAACAAAAGCCAAAAACATTCAGTACTTC	CSASGGATKAKNIQYF
TRBV5-1	-	-	TRBJ1-5	TGCGCCAGCAGCTTGGAACCCTATCAGCCCCAGCATTTT	CASSLEPYQPQHF
TRBV7-2	-	TRBD2	TRBJ2-5	TGTGCCAGCAGCTTAATCGGGGGGCAAGAGACCCAGTACTTC	CASSLIGGQETQYF
TRBV5-1	few	-	TRBJ1-4	TGCGCCAGCAGCTTGGAGACAGTTAATGAAAAACTGTTTTTT	CASSLETVNEKLFF
TRBV6-5	many	TRBD2	TRBJ2-3	TGTGCCAGCAGTTACGCTAGCGGGAGTACAGATACGCAGTATTTT	CASSYASGSTDTQYF
TRBV7-3	many	TRBD1	TRBJ2-2	TGTGCCAGCAGCTTCTCCGGGACAGGGAACACCGGGGAGCTGTTTTTT	CASSFSGTGNTGELFF
TRBV6-1	-	-	TRBJ2-7	TGTGCCAGCAGCCGAGGGGGACTGGGCCCTATCCAGCAGTACTTC	CASSRGGLGPIQQYF
TRBV28	few	-	TRBJ2-7	TGTGCCAGCAAAAACATCGGCAATAATCTAGGCGAGCAGTACTTC	CASKNIGNNLGEQYF
TRBV25-1	few	-	TRBJ2-7	TGTGCCAGCAGTGATCTGAGGGGACCCCGCGAGCAGTACTTC	CASSDLRGPREQYF
TRBV19	few	-	TRBJ2-6	TGTGCCAGTAGTATAGTCGACGGTAGAGCCAACGTCCTGACTTTC	CASSIVDGRANVLTF
TRBV20-1	many	TRBD2	TRBJ2-1	TGCAGTGCTAGGGAGAAGCGGGGGGGCTTCCACAATGAGCAGTTCTTC	CSAREKRGGFHNEQFF
TRBV20-1	many	-	TRBJ2-7	TGCAGTGCTCCTCCTGTGGCCGTTATCTCCTACGAGCAGTACTTC	CSAPPVAVISYEQYF
TRBV5-1	-	-	TRBJ2-2	TGCGCCAGCAGCTTGGGACAGACATCGAACACCGGGGAGCTGTTTTTT	CASSLGQTSNTGELFF
TRBV5-1	few	TRBD1	TRBJ2-3	TGCGCCAGCAGCCGGGACAGGTTTTCAGATACGCAGTATTTT	CASSRDRFSDTQYF
TRBV5-1	many	-	TRBJ2-3	TGCGCCAGCAGCTTGGTCCCCGGACGCACAGATACGCAGTATTTT	CASSLVPGRTDTQYF
TRBV7-3	many	TRBD1	TRBJ1-2	TGTGCCAGCAGCTTGGACAGGGGCTATGGCTACACCTTC	CASSLDRGYGYTF
TRBV2	-	-	TRBJ2-3	TGTGCCGCAGCAGGGTCTGGGACAGATACGCAGTATTTT	CAAAGSGTDTQYF
TRBV4-2	many	-	TRBJ2-7	TGTGCCAGCAGCCAAGACTCGAATATGTACGAGCAGTACTTC	CASSQDSNMYEQYF
TRBV7-6	-	-	TRBJ2-2	TGTGCCAGCAGCTCTACGGGACTCTACACCGGGGAGCTGTTTTTT	CASSSTGLYTGELFF
TRBV11-2	many	-	TRBJ2-1	TGTGCCAGCAGCCCGGGCAACGGGCTGGGGAATGAGCAGTTCTTC	CASSPGNGLGNEQFF
TRBV20-1	many	-	TRBJ1-3	TGCAGTGCGTCCCAGGGGCAGGGAAACACCATATATTTT	CSASQGQGNTIYF
TRBV12-3/TRBV12-4	many	-	TRBJ1-1	TGTGCCAGCAGTGCCCTATCTGGACAGAACACTGAAGCTTTCTTT	CASSALSGQNTEAFF
TRBV7-9	few	-	TRBJ2-7	TGTGCCAGCAGCTTAGGGGTTTCCTACGAGCAGTACTTC	CASSLGVSYEQYF
TRBV20-1	many	-	TRBJ2-7	TGCAGATGCAGGGGTCCAGCGGGGGAGCAGTACTTC	CRCRGPAGEQYF
TRBV5-1	few	TRBD1	TRBJ2-7	TGCGCCAGCAGTTTTGAGGGGACAGGGGATAGGAGGGCCTACGAGCAGTACTTC	CASSFEGTGDRRAYEQYF
TRBV15	few	TRBD1	TRBJ1-2	TGTGCCACCAGCAGATCCGACAGGGGGGTCGGCTACACCTTC	CATSRSDRGVGYTF
TRBV20-1	many	-	TRBJ1-5	TGCAGTGCTAGAGATCACGGGGATTATAGCAATCAGCCCCAGCATTTT	CSARDHGDYSNQPQHF